This T cell receptor (beta chain) stems from a study of cytomegalovirus exposure and HLA in healthy donors. Notes on the study in general: The Asian-associated ancestry cluster reportedly had fewer N-insertions than the 666-donor mean in a later analysis. As a later analysis showed, a missense DCLRE1C variant was linked to trimming of TCR beta V- and J-genes. The study carried out a later analysis of TCR beta sequences. It associated approximately 15,000 of them with specific HLA alleles at a false discovery rate of 0.05.

V lost 2 bases to trimming and J lost 1 base; unmatched junction nucleotides: 0. CDR1 and CDR2 (germline): KGHSH, LQKENI. The CDR3 is 14 amino acids. To note about this clone: Its antigen is not known.

The PCR employed 60 Vbeta primers together with 13 Jbeta primers. Method: immunoSEQ multiplex PCR; TCRdb's copy keeps in-frame clones and lacks some. The sample gives 90,000 to 120,000 clones, 81% of which show up once; approximately 2.1% is in the top ten. This clonotype was sampled from a man younger than 40 in good health and CMV-seronegative. This chain uses TRBV18 with TRBJ1-1; 8 bases agree with TRBD1. Sequences were obtained from PBMCs. The CDR3 here is CASSPGTGNTEAFF. In DNA, the CDR3 is TGTGCCAGCTCACCAGGGACAGGGAACACTGAAGCTTTCTTT.